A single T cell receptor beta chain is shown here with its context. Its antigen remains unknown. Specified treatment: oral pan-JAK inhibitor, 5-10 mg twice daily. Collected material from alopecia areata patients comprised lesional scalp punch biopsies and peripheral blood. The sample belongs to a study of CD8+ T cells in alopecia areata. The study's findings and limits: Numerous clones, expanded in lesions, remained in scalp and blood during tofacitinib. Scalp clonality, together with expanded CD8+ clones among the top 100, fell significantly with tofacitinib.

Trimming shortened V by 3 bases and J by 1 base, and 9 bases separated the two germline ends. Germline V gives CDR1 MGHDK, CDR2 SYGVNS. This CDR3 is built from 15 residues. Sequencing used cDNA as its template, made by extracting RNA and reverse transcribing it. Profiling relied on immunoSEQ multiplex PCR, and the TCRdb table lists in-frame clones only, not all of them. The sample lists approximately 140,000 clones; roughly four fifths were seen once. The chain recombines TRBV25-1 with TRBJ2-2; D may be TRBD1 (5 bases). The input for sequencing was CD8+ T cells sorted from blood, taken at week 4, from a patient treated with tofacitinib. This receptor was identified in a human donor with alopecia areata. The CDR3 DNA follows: TGTGCCAGCAGTGATCAGGACAAGAACACCGGGGAGCTGTTTTTT. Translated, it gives CASSDQDKNTGELFF. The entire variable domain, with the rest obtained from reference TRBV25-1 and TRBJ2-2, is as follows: EADIYQTPRYLVIGTGKKITLECSQTMGHDKMYWYQQDPGMELHLIHYSYGVNSTEKGDLSSESTVSRIRTEHFPLTLESARPSHTSQYLCASSDQDKNTGELFFGEGSRLTVL.